A selection of T cell receptor beta chains follows, all from one sample in a study of cytomegalovirus exposure and HLA in healthy donors. Measured with immunoSEQ multiplex PCR; TCRdb has only the in-frame clones, and not every one. In the table there are 120,000 or so clones, approximately 86% of which are singletons. The material sequenced was PBMCs. The receptors shown here come from a man aged 18 to 30 in good health and CMV-seropositive. CDR3s leave out the opening cysteine and the closing phenylalanine or tryptophan.

TRBV5-1,ASSLGAGENTGELF
TRBV4-1,ASRNLRGLAEAF
TRBV7-9,ASSLDRLIYEQY
TRBV6-6,ASSVTGPNYGYT
TRBV28,ASSLGRGQVYGYT
TRBV28,ASSPHSRNTEAF
TRBV21-1,ASSKVQQGYQPQH
TRBV5-1,ASSSNWDSYNSPLH
TRBV9,ASSLSVNEQF
TRBV2,ATGRQLTGELF
TRBV5-6,ASSEDRVDGQY
TRBV7-2,ASSLVASGGDNEQF
TRBV7-9,ASSSLRSGFGRAYEQY
TRBV7-2,ASSSSGGHVQETQY
TRBV27,ASSFLNQPQH
TRBV7-9,ASSRGGSYGYT
TRBV28,ASLHFTGRDEQY
TRBV18,ASSPLSDRFYGYT
TRBV4-2,ASSQDGGRASYGYT
TRBV30,AWSGDWGSEKLF
TRBV28,ASSVAGDFYEQY
TRBV6-6,ASRGQGEASPLH
TRBV7-8,ASSSLRDSYRMNTEAF
TRBV28,ASSPPAEANYGYT
TRBV7-9,ASSPTPGQGENEQF
TRBV10-1,ASSPTRGTGGLRVNTEAF
TRBV4-1,ASSQGTGGGNIQY
TRBV2,ASSANSGEPSTDTQY
TRBV23-1,ASSQSFPRWNEQF
TRBV29-1,SVVIMELDSLKSNTEAF
TRBV28,ASSLAGEPGKYQETQY
TRBV7-2,ASSPSRGLSSYNEQF
TRBV4-2,ASSHDRNTEAF
TRBV19,ASRQRGGPQH
TRBV5-1,ASSLEGDRAQPQH
TRBV2,ASIYFSGDTEAF
TRBV5-6,ASSPSSYEQY
TRBV19,ASSLAGFTDTQY
TRBV21-1,ATQNTIY
TRBV5-1,ASSLQPDRGVEQY
TRBV5-1,ASRREVMNTEAF
TRBV6-1,ATARQGDTGELF
TRBV20-1,SAREGRRA
TRBV7-9,ASSSGGTVKETQY
TRBV29-1,SVEVGSGGYGYT
TRBV4-2,ASSQRRSGGVGETQY
TRBV28,ASSFVLGVRADTQY
TRBV30,ASNQPQH
TRBV6-5,ASSYSRRSYEQY
TRBV4-1,ASSHQGSLRGTGNTIY
TRBV25-1,ASSGRDSEKLF
TRBV4-2,ASSQFSSGSYEQY